The 26 T cell receptor beta chains below all came from one sample that was sequenced in a study of CD4 T cells in relation to SARS-CoV-2 and coronaviruses. CD4+ T cells from unexposed donors were obtained before the COVID-19 pandemic (2011-2018). Isolation of CD4+ T cells took place after roughly nine days in culture. Antigens of these TCRs are unknown. Assay: immunoSEQ multiplex PCR; the TCRdb copy retains only in-frame clones and omits some. The profile shows 25,000 to 30,000 clones, about 79% of them singletons. Sequencing was performed on CD4+ T cells from PBMCs, cultured in vitro. These receptors were obtained from a human donor in good health.

The genes are TRBV20-1 and TRBJ2-5, with D unresolved. CDR3 size: 11 residues. Per germline, CDR1 DFQATT and CDR2 SNEGSKA (reference sequence). The ends were cut back, 5 bases at V and 5 bases at J, with 9 bases in the middle. The chain's CDR3 is CSALLKETQYF. For the CDR3, the DNA is TGCAGTGCTCTCCTCAAGGAGACCCAGTACTTC.

The chain recombines TRBV4-3 with TRBJ2-3, with D possibly matching TRBD1 (5 bases). This CDR3 comprises 15 residues. In germline, CDR1 is LGHNA, CDR2 YSLEER. The V and J ends lost 2 bases and 3 bases respectively, with 12 bases between them. Here the CDR3 DNA reads TGCGCCAGCAGCCAATCAGGGTTGGGTACAGATACGCAGTATTTT. Protein sequence: CASSQSGLGTDTQYF.

In this sample, this clone turned up a few times. V is TRBV6-2 or TRBV6-3 and J is TRBJ1-1, with unresolved D. V lost 0 bases, J lost 1 base, and 3 bases lay in between. This CDR3 has 13 residues. CDR1 and CDR2 from the germline V gene are MNHEY and SVGEGT. The CDR3 loop is CASSYSRNTEAFF. CDR3 nucleotides: TGTGCCAGCAGTTACTCGAGGAACACTGAAGCTTTCTTT.

J is TRBJ2-2 and V is TRBV29-1, with 7 bases aligning to TRBD1. With V trimmed by 6 bases and J by 6 bases, 4 bases remained unmatched. CDR3 length: 12 residues. Germline CDR1 SQVTM, CDR2 ANQGSEA. CDR3 residues: CSVHRGAGELFF. The CDR3 DNA reads as TGCAGCGTGCACAGGGGTGCCGGGGAGCTGTTTTTT.

V and J are TRBV2 and TRBJ1-1; D is unclear. V dropped 7 bases and J dropped 1 base, with 16 bases sitting between them. The CDR3 loop spans 15 amino acids. Germline CDR1 is SNHLY and CDR2 is FYNNEI. The CDR3 DNA sequence: TGTGCCAGCAACCACTTGGGTGTCCGGAACACTGAAGCTTTCTTT. Residues: CASNHLGVRNTEAFF.

This chain joins TRBV4-1 and TRBJ2-4, with D unresolved. The V end was cut by 1 base, the J end by 4 bases, with 14 bases between. Germline assignment: CDR1 MGHRA and CDR2 YSYEKL. The CDR3 is 16 residues long. The CDR3 sequence is CASSQAETGTKNIQYF. In nucleotides, the CDR3 is TGCGCCAGCAGCCAAGCCGAGACGGGTACTAAAAACATTCAGTACTTC.

V is TRBV6-5 and J is TRBJ1-1; no reliable D call. The length of the CDR3 is 13 residues. The V gene's germline CDR1 is MNHEY and CDR2 SVGAGI. V was shortened by 7 bases and J by 2 bases, with 11 bases between the two germline ends. The chain's CDR3 is CASKLRENTEAFF. The CDR3 DNA is TGTGCCAGCAAATTAAGAGAAAACACTGAAGCTTTCTTT.

This clone was observed once. The rearrangement joins TRBV2 to TRBJ1-1; maybe TRBD1 (5 bases). There are 17 residues in the CDR3. Trimming removed 2 bases from V and 2 bases from J, with 18 bases in between. The germline gives CDR1 SNHLY, CDR2 FYNNEI. In DNA form, the CDR3 reads TGTGCCAGCAGTGAATTGGGCCTTTATTGGGGCAACACTGAAGCTTTCTTT. Protein: CASSELGLYWGNTEAFF.

This clone was seen a handful of times. The chain combines TRBV2 with TRBJ2-1; D is undetermined. This CDR3 has 14 amino acids. Trimming shortened V by 8 bases and J by 6 bases, and 17 bases separated the two germline ends. Germline CDR1 reads SNHLY; CDR2 reads FYNNEI. The CDR3 DNA follows: TGTGCCAGCTCCCGAGAGGCCACGGCCAATGAGCAGTTCTTC. Its protein product is CASSREATANEQFF.

This chain joins TRBV19 and TRBJ1-5; TRBD1 is a possible D gene (6 bases). The length of the CDR3 is 16 residues. V lost 1 base to trimming and J lost 2 bases, with 12 bases between them. Germline assignment: CDR1 LNHDA and CDR2 SQIVND (reference sequence). DNA of the CDR3: TGTGCCAGTAGTATAGGCGGGGGCGGGGGCAATCAGCCCCAGCATTTT. The encoded protein is CASSIGGGGGNQPQHF.

The chain combines TRBV2 with TRBJ1-6; 8 bases align to TRBD1. The V gene's germline CDR1 is SNHLY and CDR2 FYNNEI. Trimming removed 6 bases from V and 5 bases from J; junction bases left unmatched: 3. CDR3 length: 14 residues. CDR3: CASRGTGDNSPLHF. CDR3 DNA sequence: TGTGCCAGCAGGGGGACAGGAGATAATTCACCCCTCCACTTT. Complete variable domain (other parts from reference TRBV2 and TRBJ1-6): EPEVTQTPSHQVTQMGQEVILRCVPISNHLYFYWYRQILGQKVEFLVSFYNNEISEKSEIFDDQFSVERPDGSNFTLKIRSTKLEDSAMYFCASRGTGDNSPLHFGNGTRLTVT.

The chain recombines TRBV18 with TRBJ2-7, with a possible D match to TRBD2 (5 bases). Trimming stripped 3 bases from V and 3 bases from J, with 9 bases between. The CDR3 runs 13 residues. Germline values: CDR1 KGHSH, CDR2 LQKENI. The CDR3 loop is CASSPGNHYEQYF. The CDR3 nucleotides are TGTGCCAGCTCACCCGGGAATCACTACGAGCAGTACTTC.

V usage is TRBV21-1 and J usage is TRBJ1-1. TRBV21-1 is tagged as a pseudogene. This CDR3 has 10 residues. The CDR3 is CASTPSTDFF. The CDR3, as DNA: TGTGCCAGCACCCCCTCCACTGATTTCTTT.

The rearrangement joins TRBV5-1 to TRBJ2-6, with 8 positions matching TRBD1. J lost 3 bases, V lost 0 bases, and 2 bases had no gene match. This CDR3 comprises 16 residues. CDR1 and CDR2 (germline): SGHRS, YFSETQ. The CDR3 region has the DNA TGCGCCAGCAGCTTGGGGACAGGGTATGGGGCCAACGTCCTGACTTTC. Encoded protein: CASSLGTGYGANVLTF.

The rearrangement links TRBV4-3 to TRBJ2-7, with D tentatively TRBD2 (6 bases). Trimming took off 1 base at V and 1 base at J, with 14 bases between the two ends. Germline lookup yields CDR1 LGHNA and CDR2 YSLEER. The CDR3 is 16 residues long. CDR3 bases: TGCGCCAGCAGCCAAGGGGCGGGCGGGGCTTCCTACGAGCAGTACTTC. Protein sequence: CASSQGAGGASYEQYF.

The chain has TRBV7-3 and TRBJ2-1, with 11 bases that match TRBD1. With V trimmed by 5 bases and J by 4 bases, 10 bases remained unmatched. The germline gives CDR1 SGHTA, CDR2 FQGTGA. The CDR3 spans 17 residues. CDR3: CASSRTRTGGDYNEQFF. CDR3 DNA: TGTGCCAGCAGCCGGACTCGGACAGGGGGCGATTACAATGAGCAGTTCTTC.

The chain recombines TRBV12-3 or TRBV12-4 with TRBJ1-2; D is unclear. Trimming shortened V by 8 bases and J by 8 bases, and 6 bases separated the two germline ends. CDR3 size: 9 residues. As DNA, the CDR3 is TGTGCCAGCGAAAGGGGCTACACCTTC. This sequence encodes CASERGYTF.

The V call is TRBV19, the J call TRBJ1-3; maybe TRBD1 (5 bases). CDR1 is LNHDA and CDR2 is SQIVND in the germline V gene (reference sequence). V shed 2 bases and J shed 0 bases, with 14 bases lying between them. The CDR3 has 17 amino acids. The DNA of the CDR3 is TGTGCCAGTAGTATAATCACAGGCGGGGGCTCTGGAAACACCATATATTTT. Translating it yields CASSIITGGGSGNTIYF. Full variable domain (rest looked up from reference TRBV19 and TRBJ1-3): DGGITQSPKYLFRKEGQNVTLSCEQNLNHDAMYWYRQDPGQGLRLIYYSQIVNDFQKGDIAEGYSVSREKKESFPLTVTSAQKNPTAFYLCASSIITGGGSGNTIYFGEGSWLTVV.

The V and J genes are TRBV7-9 and TRBJ1-1, with D hard to call. The germline V gene has CDR1 SEHNR and CDR2 FQNEAQ (reference sequence). The CDR3 has 15 amino acids. Trimming removed 5 bases from V and 1 base from J, with 14 bases in between. The DNA of the CDR3 is TGTGCCAGCAGCCCCCCCCTCACACGGAACACTGAAGCTTTCTTT. Its translation: CASSPPLTRNTEAFF. Using reference TRBV7-9 and TRBJ1-1 for the parts outside the CDR3, the full variable domain is DTGVSQNPRHKITKRGQNVTFRCDPISEHNRLYWYRQTLGQGPEFLTYFQNEAQLEKSRLLSDRFSAERPKGSFSTLEIQRTEQGDSAMYLCASSPPLTRNTEAFFGQGTRLTVV.

This clone has more than one count but fewer than ten. The gene calls are TRBV25-1 and TRBJ2-2; possibly TRBD2 for D (6 bases). Trimming pared 3 bases from V and 7 bases from J, leaving 12 bases between. CDR1 and CDR2 from the germline V gene are MGHDK and SYGVNS. The CDR3 runs to 14 residues. CDR3 protein: CASSDSGRSGELFF. In nucleotides, the CDR3 is TGTGCCAGCAGTGACAGTGGGAGGAGCGGGGAGCTGTTTTTT.

V gene TRBV19 combines with J gene TRBJ1-1; TRBD1 matches at 9 bases. CDR3 size: 18 residues. Germline CDR1 LNHDA, CDR2 SQIVND (reference sequence). Trimming removed 2 bases from V and 7 bases from J; junction bases left unmatched: 17. The CDR3 region is CASSIKWVGQGVRGEAFF. The CDR3 DNA reads as TGTGCCAGTAGTATAAAGTGGGTGGGACAGGGAGTAAGAGGTGAAGCTTTCTTT. The full variable domain, rest sourced from reference TRBV19 and TRBJ1-1, is DGGITQSPKYLFRKEGQNVTLSCEQNLNHDAMYWYRQDPGQGLRLIYYSQIVNDFQKGDIAEGYSVSREKKESFPLTVTSAQKNPTAFYLCASSIKWVGQGVRGEAFFGQGTRLTVV.

This clone was seen a handful of times. As DNA, the CDR3 is TGCGCCAGCAGCCAAGATGAGGACAGGGGGGGTGGATGGAACACTGAAGCTTTCTTT. Residues: CASSQDEDRGGGWNTEAFF. J is TRBJ1-1 and V is TRBV4-1; the match to TRBD1 covers 10 bases. Germline loops: CDR1 MGHRA, CDR2 YSYEKL. Trimming cost V 0 bases and J 1 base; bases outside gene matches: 11. This CDR3 region has 19 residues.

CDR3 in amino acids: CASSWGHTDTQYF. CDR3 nucleotides: TGTGCCAGCAGTTGGGGGCACACAGATACGCAGTATTTT. The V and J genes are TRBV12-3 or TRBV12-4 and TRBJ2-3; a weak D match, TRBD1 (6 bases). V was cut by 4 bases and J by 2 bases, with 7 bases left in between. This CDR3 spans 13 amino acids.

This clone was seen just once. The chain employs TRBV6-6 and TRBJ1-4; 9 bases are shared with TRBD1. Germline V CDR1 and CDR2: MNHNY, SVGAGI (reference sequence). The CDR3 totals 17 residues. After removal of 5 bases from V and 7 bases from J, the junction contained 14 bases not matched to a gene. Here the CDR3 DNA reads TGTGCCAGCAGTGGATCGCAGTACAGGGGGCTAGGTGAAAAACTGTTTTTT. Translation: CASSGSQYRGLGEKLFF.

The chain is built from TRBV7-9 and TRBJ1-2; D is unresolved. From germline, CDR1 is SEHNR and CDR2 FQNEAQ (reference sequence). The CDR3 length is 14 residues. V lost 5 bases and J lost 1, with 11 bases in between. The CDR3 is CASSQDFNNYGYTF. The CDR3 DNA reads TGTGCCAGCAGCCAAGATTTTAATAACTATGGCTACACCTTC.

J is TRBJ2-5 and V is TRBV2; 9 bases match TRBD2. The CDR3 runs 16 residues. Germline assignment: CDR1 SNHLY and CDR2 FYNNEI. V lost 1 base, J lost 5 bases, and 8 bases stayed unmatched. CDR3 amino acids: CASSEEAGGRWETQYF. Written as DNA, the CDR3 is TGTGCCAGCAGTGAAGAGGCGGGGGGGCGGTGGGAGACCCAGTACTTC.